The 18 T cell receptor beta chains listed next were all sequenced from one sample in a study of cytomegalovirus exposure and HLA in healthy donors. In the PCR, 60 Vbeta and 13 Jbeta primers were used. Data came from immunoSEQ multiplex PCR; TCRdb stores just in-frame clones and leaves some out. Its listing shows about 190,000 clones. Material for sequencing was PBMCs. Receptor source: a man aged 25-40 years in good health and CMV-seronegative.

CDR3 sequence (DNA): TGTGCCAGCAGCGCTTCAACCGGGACAGGGGGCGAAGCTAACTATGGCTACACCTTC. Translation gives CASSASTGTGGEANYGYTF. J is TRBJ1-2 and V is TRBV9; 12 nucleotides align to TRBD1. J lost 0 bases, V lost 3 bases, and 12 bases had no gene match. Germline V gene lookup returns CDR1 SGDLS and CDR2 YYNGEE. This CDR3 comprises 19 residues.

This chain joins TRBV19 and TRBJ2-5; 12 bases fit TRBD2. The trim removed 10 bases at V and 11 bases at J, leaving 14 bases unmatched. Looked up from germline, CDR1 is LNHDA and CDR2 is SQIVND (reference sequence). This CDR3 is 14 amino acids long. Here the CDR3 reads CATSIGLAGYGQYF. CDR3 nucleotides: TGTGCCACCTCAATAGGACTAGCGGGATATGGGCAGTACTTC.

Remarks on this clone: One end of the junction varies from germline; a read error may be responsible. At the DNA level, this CDR3 is encoded by other sequences in the same sample as well. V gene TRBV2 combines with J gene TRBJ1-1; the D gene is possibly TRBD1 (6 bases). Per the germline V gene, CDR1 is SNHLY and CDR2 is FYNNEI. The CDR3 runs 13 residues. Written as DNA, the CDR3 is TGCGCCAGCAGGGGCGAGTTGAACACTGAAGCTTTCTTT. Protein product: CASRGELNTEAFF.

The chain uses TRBV7-9 and TRBJ1-1, with 8 positions matching TRBD1. The CDR3 sequence is 15 residues long. Losses at the gene ends were 6 bases for V and 3 bases for J; bases not matched to a gene: 9. Germline V CDR1 and CDR2: SEHNR, FQNEAQ (reference sequence). The CDR3 DNA is TGTGCCAGCAGGGCAGGGGGCCTAGCGGACACTGAAGCTTTCTTT. Translation gives CASRAGGLADTEAFF.

V and J are TRBV7-2 and TRBJ1-2, with D perhaps TRBD1 (6 bases). This CDR3 is 16 amino acids long. Trimming took off 3 bases at V and 1 base at J, with 15 bases between the two ends. Germline V gene data show CDR1 as SGHTA and CDR2 as FQGNSA. The DNA for the CDR3 is TGTGCCAGCAGCTTGCGGACAGAAAAGAATAACTATGGCTACACCTTC. It is translated as CASSLRTEKNNYGYTF.

The chain has TRBV6-5 and TRBJ1-1; D remains unclear. Trimming left V 2 bases short and J 13 bases short, with 17 bases between. The germline V gene encodes CDR1 MNHEY and CDR2 SVGAGI. There are 13 residues in the CDR3. CDR3 nucleotide sequence: TGTGCCAGCAGTTACACCATGGATCGTGAGGTTTTCTTT. Translation gives CASSYTMDREVFF.

The chain is built from TRBV19 and TRBJ1-5; possibly TRBD1 for D (6 bases). The CDR3 covers 14 residues. Per the germline V gene, CDR1 is LNHDA and CDR2 is SQIVND (reference sequence). V lost 10 bases and J 4 bases, leaving 17 bases between the germline ends. The CDR3, as DNA: TGTGCCACCTACGGGGGGCGGTCGAATCAGCCCCAGCATTTT. As protein: CATYGGRSNQPQHF. The full variable domain, rest sourced from reference TRBV19 and TRBJ1-5, is DGGITQSPKYLFRKEGQNVTLSCEQNLNHDAMYWYRQDPGQGLRLIYYSQIVNDFQKGDIAEGYSVSREKKESFPLTVTSAQKNPTAFYLCATYGGRSNQPQHFGDGTRLSIL.

The chain combines TRBV4-2 with TRBJ1-3; 12 nucleotides align to TRBD1. Germline CDR1 reads LGHNA; CDR2 reads YNFKEQ. Trimming at V came to 4 bases and at J to 2 bases, leaving 12 bases not matched to a gene. The CDR3 runs 19 residues. The CDR3 DNA follows: TGTGCCAGCAGCCTCACTGGGACAGGGGGCATCAGCGCTGGAAACACCATATATTTT. It codes for CASSLTGTGGISAGNTIYF.

In regard to this clone: Other DNA sequences in this specimen translate into the identical CDR3. The chain couples TRBV11-2 to TRBJ2-3; 9 bases are a match to TRBD1. The germline CDR1 and CDR2 sequences are SGHAT and FQNNGV. This CDR3 is 17 amino acids long. J gave up 3 bases and V 5 bases, and 12 bases lay outside the gene matches. DNA for the CDR3: TGTGCCAGCAGCATTACCCGGGACAGGGCGTTTACAGATACGCAGTATTTT. It codes for CASSITRDRAFTDTQYF.

V is TRBV6-1 and J is TRBJ2-3, with D maybe TRBD2 (5 bases). In germline, CDR1 is MNHNS, CDR2 SASEGT. Between the trimmed V and J ends, which lost 0 bases and 5 bases, there was a span of 15 bases. The CDR3 totals 16 residues. The CDR3 sequence: CASSEALPLAGDTQYF. As DNA, the CDR3 is TGTGCCAGCAGTGAAGCGCTTCCTCTAGCTGGAGATACGCAGTATTTT.

The chain couples TRBV6-5 to TRBJ2-7; perhaps TRBD1 as D (5 bases). Germline assignment: CDR1 MNHEY and CDR2 SVGAGI. The CDR3 consists of 14 residues. V lost 2 bases, J lost 4 bases, and 12 bases lay in between. In nucleotides, the CDR3 is TGTGCCAGCAGTTACACTTCGCAGGGTTACGAGCAGTACTTC. Translation gives CASSYTSQGYEQYF.

This sequence joins TRBV9 and TRBJ2-1; TRBD2 agrees at 12 bases. The germline V gene encodes CDR1 SGDLS and CDR2 YYNGEE. After removal of 0 bases from V and 4 bases from J, the junction contained 5 bases not matched to a gene. CDR3 length: 17 amino acids. CDR3 DNA sequence: TGTGCCAGCAGCGTAGCTACCGGGACTAGCGGGTACAATGAGCAGTTCTTC. Translation: CASSVATGTSGYNEQFF.

This chain joins TRBV7-2 and TRBJ1-1; no reliable D call. CDR1 and CDR2 (germline): SGHTA, FQGNSA. Trimming took off 1 base at V and 4 bases at J, with 13 bases between the two ends. CDR3 size: 15 residues. The CDR3 is CASSLGLVRGTEAFF. DNA of the CDR3: TGTGCCAGCAGCTTAGGGTTGGTGCGGGGCACTGAAGCTTTCTTT.

V is TRBV30 and J is TRBJ2-7; 7 bases map to TRBD1. Unmatched junction bases numbered 9, after V lost 4 bases and J lost 0 bases. Looked up from germline, CDR1 is GTSNPN and CDR2 is SVGIG (reference sequence). The CDR3 contains 15 residues. The CDR3 region has the DNA TGTGCCTGGACACCCCAAGGACAGGTCTCCTACGAGCAGTACTTC. Protein: CAWTPQGQVSYEQYF.

The CDR3 bases are TGTGCCATCAGCCTGACTAGTGGGGATTACGAGCAGTACTTC. It is translated as CAISLTSGDYEQYF. This sequence joins TRBV10-3 and TRBJ2-5, with D perhaps TRBD2 (6 bases). TRBJ2-7 matches the DNA end more closely, so the J call is doubtful. Per the germline V gene, CDR1 is ENHRY and CDR2 is SYGVKD. The CDR3 extends over 14 amino acids.

The V call is TRBV29-1, the J call TRBJ2-1; TRBD1 aligns across 9 bases. Unmatched junction bases numbered 9, after V lost 3 bases and J lost 3 bases. Germline V CDR1 and CDR2: SQVTM, ANQGSEA. The CDR3 is 16 amino acids. CDR3 amino acids: CSVDGRGTGLYNEQFF. CDR3 nucleotide sequence: TGCAGCGTTGATGGAAGGGGGACAGGGCTCTACAATGAGCAGTTCTTC.

This chain joins TRBV10-3 and TRBJ1-1; 11 bases line up with TRBD1. V was pared by 8 bases and J by 3 bases, with 8 bases of the junction left unmatched. The germline CDR1 and CDR2 sequences are ENHRY and SYGVKD. The CDR3 contains 15 residues. The CDR3 reads CAIRSGQGAHTEAFF. CDR3 DNA sequence: TGTGCCATCCGGAGCGGACAGGGGGCGCACACTGAAGCTTTCTTT.

The chain combines TRBV5-1 with TRBJ2-7; 10 nucleotides line up with TRBD2. The CDR3 runs to 15 residues. The V segment lost 5 bases and the J segment 0 bases; nucleotides outside the gene matches: 5. The germline CDR1 and CDR2 sequences are SGHRS and YFSETQ. Written as DNA, the CDR3 is TGCGCCAGCAGACGGACTAGCGGAACCTCCTACGAGCAGTACTTC. Translating gives CASRRTSGTSYEQYF.